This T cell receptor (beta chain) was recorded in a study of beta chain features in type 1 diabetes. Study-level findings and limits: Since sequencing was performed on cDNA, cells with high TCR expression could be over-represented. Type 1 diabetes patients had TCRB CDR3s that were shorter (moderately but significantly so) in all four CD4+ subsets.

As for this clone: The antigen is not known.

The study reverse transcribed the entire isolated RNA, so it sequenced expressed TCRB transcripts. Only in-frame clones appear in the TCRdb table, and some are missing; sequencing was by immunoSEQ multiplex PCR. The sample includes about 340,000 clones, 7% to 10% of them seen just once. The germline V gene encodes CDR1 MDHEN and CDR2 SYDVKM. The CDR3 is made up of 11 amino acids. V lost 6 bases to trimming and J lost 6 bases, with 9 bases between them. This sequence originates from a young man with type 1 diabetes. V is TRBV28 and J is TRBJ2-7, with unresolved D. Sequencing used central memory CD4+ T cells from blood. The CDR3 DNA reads TGTGCCAGCAGGGGGAATAGCGAGCAGTACTTC. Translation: CASRGNSEQYF.